The 2 T cell receptor beta chains given below trace back to one sample, sequenced in a study of blood T cell repertoires in COVID-19. Data came from immunoSEQ multiplex PCR; TCRdb stores just in-frame clones and leaves some out. The table shows 70,000 to 90,000 clones, with about 88% occurring only once. The sequencing input was peripheral blood. The receptors derive from an older man with active or convalescent COVID-19.

The chain is built from TRBV6-1 and TRBJ1-2; weak D call: TRBD1 (5 bases). The CDR3 is made up of 16 amino acids. From germline, CDR1 is MNHNS and CDR2 SASEGT. Trimming left V 1 base short and J 3 bases short, with 15 bases between. The CDR3 loop reads CASSEGRQLRDYGYTF. The CDR3 coding sequence is TGTGCCAGCAGTGAAGGGAGACAGTTAAGGGACTATGGCTACACCTTC.

The chain carries TRBV10-3 and TRBJ2-2, with 12 nucleotides matching TRBD1. There are 13 residues in the CDR3. V shed 11 bases, J shed 6 bases, and the junction held 4 bases outside the gene matches. Germline V CDR1 and CDR2: ENHRY, SYGVKD. CDR3 nucleotide sequence: TGTGCCGCGGGACAGGGGGCAGCCGGGGAGCTGTTTTTT. This gives the protein CAAGQGAAGELFF.